This T cell receptor beta chain was found in a study of T cells after yellow fever vaccination. TCRdb passed the 5' RACE reads through MiXCR, listing each CDR3 protein once. The data contain some 670,000 distinct CDR3 sequences, about 12% of them singletons. This CDR3 has 18 residues. The germline V gene has CDR1 SGHAT and CDR2 FQNNGV. Between the trimmed V and J ends, which lost 5 bases and 2 bases, there was a span of 24 bases. The V gene is TRBV11-2, the J gene TRBJ2-5; D possibly corresponds to TRBD2 (5 bases). The sequencing here drew on PBMCs, taken on the day of the yellow fever booster vaccination. This TCR derives from a man aged 25 to 40 who received the YFV17D yellow fever vaccine. CDR3 sequence: CASSLGGHLTNLQETQYF. The DNA for the CDR3 is TGTGCCAGCAGCCTCGGCGGGCACCTAACAAATTTACAAGAGACCCAGTACTTC.